Sequencing of this T cell receptor (beta chain) was carried out in a study of a mutant IDH1 vaccine in newly diagnosed glioma. Study background: First vaccine doses came 4-6 weeks after radiotherapy alone, or with temozolomide cycles. Most had both radiotherapy and temozolomide beforehand; others had only one.

Points from the study as a whole: It was 85% to 95% of patients that developed vaccine-induced immune responses.

This clone turned up a few times. The target antigen is unknown. Method: immunoSEQ multiplex PCR; TCRdb's copy keeps in-frame clones and lacks some. The sample includes about 25,000 clones, about three quarters seen only once; the top ten take less than 9.5%. As to time point: week 5, during vaccination. One vaccine dose held 300 ug of mutant IDH1 20-mer peptide and came with topical imiquimod. Each tumor in the donors was a new WHO grade 3 or 4 astrocytoma, IDH1-mutant and ATRX-lost. Trimming removed 3 bases at V and 1 base at J, with 15 bases between. The germline V gene encodes CDR1 LNHDA and CDR2 SQIVND (reference sequence). The CDR3 sequence is 16 residues long.

The TCR comes from a man aged 35 to 55 with glioma. The source was PBMCs, collected from a glioma patient whose treatment included an IDH1 peptide vaccine. The chain links TRBV19 to TRBJ1-1; unclear D gene. CDR3 DNA: TGTGCCAGTAGTATCCCCCCGCACTTGGGGAACACTGAAGCTTTCTTT. This gives the protein CASSIPPHLGNTEAFF. Full variable domain (remainder filled in from reference TRBV19 and TRBJ1-1): DGGITQSPKYLFRKEGQNVTLSCEQNLNHDAMYWYRQDPGQGLRLIYYSQIVNDFQKGDIAEGYSVSREKKESFPLTVTSAQKNPTAFYLCASSIPPHLGNTEAFFGQGTRLTVV.